The TCR beta chain described here comes from a study of T cell responses to AZD1222 COVID-19 vaccine. This clone has only a few counts. Its cognate antigen is unknown. TCRdb keeps only in-frame clones here, not all; method: immunoSEQ multiplex PCR. The table records about 99,000 clones, approximately 89% of them present only once. Trimming removed 5 bases from V and 2 bases from J, with 13 bases in between. The CDR3 runs 15 residues. In germline, CDR1 is SEHNR, CDR2 FQNEAQ (reference sequence). Study-wide findings and caveats: Donors were chiefly white British, with a greater number of females, and clonal diversity was perhaps underestimated. Once two AZD1222 doses were given, Spike-specific TCR breadth and depth went up. Spike as a whole was targeted by vaccine-associated CD4 TCRs, dominant at 160-218 and 743-854. Repertoires in all cases were sampled only once the peak T cell response had passed.

This TCR was recovered from an adult who received the AZD1222 COVID-19 vaccine. Specimen: peripheral blood, collected 28 days after the second AZD1222 dose. V and J are TRBV7-9 and TRBJ2-1, with unresolved D. In DNA, the CDR3 is TGTGCCAGCAGCCCAGAGAGCGCGGCCTACAATGAGCAGTTCTTC. It codes for CASSPESAAYNEQFF.